The rows below give T cell receptor beta chains drawn from one sample of a study of T-cell reconstitution after alpha-beta-depleted transplantation in children. One entry per CDR3 protein results from TCRdb running MiXCR on the PCR reads. The sample has 300,000 or so distinct CDR3 sequences; about a quarter are singletons. This sample comprised PBMCs, mostly from graft donor cells, obtained 180 days after TCRalphabeta/CD19-depleted stem cell transplant. These TCRs come from a male patient under 18 who had a stem cell transplant for acute lymphoblastic leukemia, so the T cells may come from the graft donor. Both conserved end residues are part of each CDR3. The order of the fields is V gene, J gene, D gene, CDR3 protein. D genes are given only for firm matches.

TRBV9	TRBJ2-1	NA	CSSSPPLAPHEQFF
TRBV25-1	TRBJ2-1	NA	CASSTLTPWEQFF
TRBV5-1	TRBJ2-7	TRBD2	CASSLDPGTSTYEQYF
TRBV7-9	TRBJ2-1	NA	CASSRPFSSYNEQFF
TRBV4-1	TRBJ2-5	TRBD2	CASSRLAGEGETQYF
TRBV15	TRBJ2-7	TRBD1	CATSSGPLGTGGYEQYF
TRBV20-1	TRBJ1-4	NA	CSARVPRKWGEYEEKLFF
TRBV19	TRBJ1-1	NA	CASSIDDAGTEAFF
TRBV12-3/TRBV12-4	TRBJ2-1	NA	CASTEGNEQFF
TRBV20-1	TRBJ2-3	NA	CSAQSGDTQYF
TRBV6-1	TRBJ2-3	TRBD2	CATGREGTDTQYF
TRBV2	TRBJ2-3	NA	CASSEATVADTQYF
TRBV2	TRBJ2-1	NA	CASSEEGGRINEQFF
TRBV3-1	TRBJ2-2	NA	CASSQRWSFGTGELFF
TRBV24-1	TRBJ2-2	NA	CATSGTGPRINTGELFF
TRBV7-3	TRBJ1-2	TRBD1	CASREEGQYGYTF